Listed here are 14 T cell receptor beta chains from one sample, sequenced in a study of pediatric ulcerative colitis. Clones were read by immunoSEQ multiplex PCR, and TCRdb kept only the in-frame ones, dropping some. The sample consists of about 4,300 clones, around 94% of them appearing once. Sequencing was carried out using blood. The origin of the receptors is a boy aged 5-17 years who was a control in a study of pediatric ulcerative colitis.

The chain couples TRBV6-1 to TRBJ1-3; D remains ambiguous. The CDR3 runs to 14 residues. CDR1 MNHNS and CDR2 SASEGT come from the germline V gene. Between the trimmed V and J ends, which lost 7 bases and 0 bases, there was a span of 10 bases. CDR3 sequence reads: CASTQITSGNTIYF. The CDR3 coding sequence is TGTGCCAGCACTCAAATCACCTCTGGAAACACCATATATTTT.

The CDR3, as DNA: TGTGCCAGCAGCAACGGAGAGACCCAGTACTTC. As protein: CASSNGETQYF. This chain links TRBV11-3 with TRBJ2-5; D gene uncertain. V was cut by 5 bases and J by 4 bases, with 5 bases left in between. Germline assignment: CDR1 SGHNT and CDR2 YENEEA. The CDR3 length is 11 residues.

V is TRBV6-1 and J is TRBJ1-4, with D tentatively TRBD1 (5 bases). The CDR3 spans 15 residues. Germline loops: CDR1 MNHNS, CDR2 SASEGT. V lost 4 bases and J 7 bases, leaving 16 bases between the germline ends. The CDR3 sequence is CASSVFPEGAEKLFF. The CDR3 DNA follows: TGTGCCAGCAGTGTTTTCCCCGAAGGGGCTGAAAAACTGTTTTTT.

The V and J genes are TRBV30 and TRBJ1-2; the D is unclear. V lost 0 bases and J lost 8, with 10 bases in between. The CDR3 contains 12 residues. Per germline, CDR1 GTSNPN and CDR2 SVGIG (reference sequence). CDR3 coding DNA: TGTGCCTGGAGTGTAGGACGGTGGGGCTACACCTTC. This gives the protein CAWSVGRWGYTF.

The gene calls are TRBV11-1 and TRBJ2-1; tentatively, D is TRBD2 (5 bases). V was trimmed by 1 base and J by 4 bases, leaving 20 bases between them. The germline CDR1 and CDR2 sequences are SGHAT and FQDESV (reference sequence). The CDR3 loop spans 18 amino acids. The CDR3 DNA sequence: TGTGCCAGCAGCTTAGTACGCGGGTTGACTTCCATTTACAATGAGCAGTTCTTC. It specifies CASSLVRGLTSIYNEQFF.

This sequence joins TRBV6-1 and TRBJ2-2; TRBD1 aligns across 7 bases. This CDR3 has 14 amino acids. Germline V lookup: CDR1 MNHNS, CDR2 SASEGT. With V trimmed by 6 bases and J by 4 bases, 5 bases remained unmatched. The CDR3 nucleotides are TGTGCCAGCAGGACAGGGCCTCTCACCGGGGAGCTGTTTTTT. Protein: CASRTGPLTGELFF.

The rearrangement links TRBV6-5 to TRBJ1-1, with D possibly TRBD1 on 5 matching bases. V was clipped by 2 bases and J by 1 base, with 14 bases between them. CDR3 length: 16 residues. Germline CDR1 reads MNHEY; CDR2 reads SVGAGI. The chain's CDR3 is CASSYGTPFGNTEAFF. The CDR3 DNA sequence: TGTGCCAGCAGTTACGGGACCCCGTTCGGGAACACTGAAGCTTTCTTT.

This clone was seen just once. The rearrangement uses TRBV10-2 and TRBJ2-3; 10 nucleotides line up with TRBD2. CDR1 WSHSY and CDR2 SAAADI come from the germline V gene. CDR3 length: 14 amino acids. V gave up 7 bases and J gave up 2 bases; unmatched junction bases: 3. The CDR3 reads CASTSGGVTDTQYF. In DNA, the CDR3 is TGCGCCAGCACCAGCGGGGGGGTCACAGATACGCAGTATTTT.

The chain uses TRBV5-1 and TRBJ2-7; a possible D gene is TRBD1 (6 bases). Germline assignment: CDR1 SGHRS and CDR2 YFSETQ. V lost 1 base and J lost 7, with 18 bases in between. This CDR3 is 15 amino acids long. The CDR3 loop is CASSLQVGGPWEQYF. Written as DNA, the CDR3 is TGCGCCAGCAGCTTGCAGGTTGGGGGCCCCTGGGAGCAGTACTTC.

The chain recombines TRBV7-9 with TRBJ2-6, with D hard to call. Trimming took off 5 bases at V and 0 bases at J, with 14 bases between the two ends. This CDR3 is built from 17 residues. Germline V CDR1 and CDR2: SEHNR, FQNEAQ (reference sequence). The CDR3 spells CASSPSSPRSGANVLTF. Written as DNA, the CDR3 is TGTGCCAGCAGCCCCTCCTCTCCGCGCTCTGGGGCCAACGTCCTGACTTTC.

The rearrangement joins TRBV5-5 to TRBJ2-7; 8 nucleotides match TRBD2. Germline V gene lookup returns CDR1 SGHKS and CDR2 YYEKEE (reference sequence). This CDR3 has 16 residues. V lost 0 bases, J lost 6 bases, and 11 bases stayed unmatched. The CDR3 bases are TGTGCCAGCAGCTTGGGAGCGGGAGTACCCGGCATCGAGCAGTACTTC. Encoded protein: CASSLGAGVPGIEQYF.

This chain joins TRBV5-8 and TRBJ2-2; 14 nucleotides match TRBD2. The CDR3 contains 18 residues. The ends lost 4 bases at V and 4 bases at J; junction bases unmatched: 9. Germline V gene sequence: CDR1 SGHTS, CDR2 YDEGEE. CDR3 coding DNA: TGTGCCAGCAGCCCCGGGACTAGCGGGAGTCTTGGCACCGGGGAGCTGTTTTTT. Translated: CASSPGTSGSLGTGELFF.

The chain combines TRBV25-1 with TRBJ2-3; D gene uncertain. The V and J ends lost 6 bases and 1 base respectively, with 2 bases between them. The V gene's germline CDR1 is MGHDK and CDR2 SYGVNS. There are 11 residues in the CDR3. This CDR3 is CASRGTDTQYF. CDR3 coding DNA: TGTGCCAGCAGGGGCACAGATACGCAGTATTTT.

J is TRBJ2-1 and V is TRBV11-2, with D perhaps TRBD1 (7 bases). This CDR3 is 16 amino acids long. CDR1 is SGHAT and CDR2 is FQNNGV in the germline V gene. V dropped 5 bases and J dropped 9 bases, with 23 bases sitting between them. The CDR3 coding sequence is TGTGCCAGCAGCACCAAAGGGGGCGGGGTACGTGGTGAGCAGTTCTTC. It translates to CASSTKGGGVRGEQFF.